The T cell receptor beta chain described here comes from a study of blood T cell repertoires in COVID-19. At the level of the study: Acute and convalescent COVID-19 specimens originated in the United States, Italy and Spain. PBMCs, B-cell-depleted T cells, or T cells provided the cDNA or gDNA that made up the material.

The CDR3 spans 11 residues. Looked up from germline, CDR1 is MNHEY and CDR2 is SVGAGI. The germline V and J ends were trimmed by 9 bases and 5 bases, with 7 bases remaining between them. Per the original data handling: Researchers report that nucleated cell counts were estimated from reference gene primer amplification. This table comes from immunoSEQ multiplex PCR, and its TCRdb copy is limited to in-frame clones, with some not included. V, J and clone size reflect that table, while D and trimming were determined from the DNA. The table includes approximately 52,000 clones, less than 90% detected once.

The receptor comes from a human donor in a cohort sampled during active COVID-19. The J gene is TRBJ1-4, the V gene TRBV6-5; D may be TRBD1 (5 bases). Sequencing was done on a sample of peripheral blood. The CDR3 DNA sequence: TGTGCCAGTAGGGGAAATGAAAAACTGTTTTTT. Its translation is CASRGNEKLFF.